Listed below are T cell receptor beta chains from one sample, sequenced in a study of blood T cell repertoires in COVID-19. This table comes from immunoSEQ multiplex PCR, and its TCRdb copy is limited to in-frame clones, with some not included. The table records 120,000 or so clones, 85% of them present only once. Sequenced sample: peripheral blood. These receptors all stem from a woman of 80 years or more with acute or convalescent COVID-19. Both conserved end residues are part of each CDR3. The order of the fields is V gene, clone size, D gene, CDR3 length, J gene, CDR3 protein, CDR3 DNA. A D gene is named only where the DNA matches it firmly. Size is omitted from some rows. Given values are once, few, many or a class for expanded clones.

>TRBV19|-|-|12|TRBJ2-1
CASSIIPSEQFF
TGTGCCAGTAGTATAATCCCATCCGAGCAGTTCTTC
>TRBV7-6|once|-|14|TRBJ2-5
CASSLVGGRETQYF
TGTGCCAGCAGCTTAGTGGGGGGTAGAGAGACCCAGTACTTC
>TRBV5-5|-|TRBD1|17|TRBJ2-5
CASSLNPGQGLGETQYF
TGTGCCAGCAGCTTAAACCCGGGACAGGGATTGGGGGAGACCCAGTACTTC
>TRBV27|-|-|14|TRBJ2-1
CASSPRFLGDEQFF
TGTGCCAGCAGTCCCCGCTTTTTAGGGGATGAGCAGTTCTTC
>TRBV10-3|once|-|13|TRBJ1-1
CAISLYQGPEAFF
TGTGCCATCAGTCTTTATCAGGGCCCTGAAGCTTTCTTT
>TRBV18|few|-|14|TRBJ1-4
CASSPPGRGEKLFF
TGTGCCAGCTCACCACCGGGGAGGGGTGAAAAACTGTTTTTT
>TRBV2|-|-|13|TRBJ1-1
CASGTESNTEAFF
TGTGCCAGCGGGACTGAGTCAAACACTGAAGCTTTCTTT
>TRBV13|-|TRBD1|19|TRBJ1-5
CASSLGPGTGGGFNQPQHF
TGTGCCAGCAGCTTAGGGCCCGGGACAGGGGGCGGTTTTAACCAGCCCCAGCATTTT
>TRBV9|once|-|16|TRBJ2-1
CASSVAPRGSYNEQFF
TGTGCCAGCAGCGTAGCTCCCAGGGGATCCTACAATGAGCAGTTCTTC
>TRBV6-6|-|-|16|TRBJ1-1
CASSYGLGLTNTEAFF
TGTGCCAGCAGTTACGGGTTGGGGCTTACGAACACTGAAGCTTTCTTT
>TRBV6-5|-|-|15|TRBJ1-1
CASSYSRGMNTEAFF
TGTGCCAGCAGTTACTCGCGGGGGATGAACACTGAAGCTTTCTTT
>TRBV2|-|TRBD1|16|TRBJ1-2
CASSETGGLSNYGYTF
TGTGCCAGCAGCGAGACAGGGGGCCTCTCTAACTATGGCTACACCTTC
>TRBV7-8|few|TRBD1|16|TRBJ1-2
CASSSHRTGLGDGYTF
TGTGCCAGCAGCTCACACCGGACAGGGTTGGGGGATGGCTACACCTTC
>TRBV5-8|-|-|15|TRBJ1-2
CASSLSSGLRQGYTF
TGTGCCAGCAGCTTGTCTTCAGGTCTAAGACAAGGCTACACCTTC
>TRBV6-5|-|TRBD1|15|TRBJ1-3
CASSYSDRPGNTIYF
TGTGCCAGCAGTTACTCGGACAGGCCTGGAAACACCATATATTTT
>TRBV4-2|-|TRBD1|16|TRBJ2-3
CASSQARTGEADTQYF
TGTGCCAGCAGCCAAGCGAGGACAGGGGAAGCAGATACGCAGTATTTT
>TRBV28|-|TRBD2|14|TRBJ2-5
CASRSGGLQETQYF
TGTGCCAGCCGTAGCGGGGGGCTCCAAGAGACCCAGTACTTC
>TRBV5-3|medium-sized|-|14|TRBJ1-5
CARSLVARGQPQHF
TGTGCCAGAAGCTTGGTAGCTAGAGGTCAGCCCCAGCATTTT
>TRBV27|-|TRBD1|18|TRBJ1-5
CASSLAGTGGYSNQPQHF
TGTGCCAGCAGTTTAGCCGGGACAGGGGGGTATAGCAATCAGCCCCAGCATTTT
>TRBV5-6|-|-|17|TRBJ1-1
CASSLPGGNWGQTEAFF
TGTGCCAGCAGCTTGCCCGGGGGGAACTGGGGTCAAACTGAAGCTTTCTTT
>TRBV27|few|TRBD2|15|TRBJ2-2
CASIPGGGHTGELFF
TGTGCCAGCATACCCGGCGGGGGGCACACCGGGGAGCTGTTTTTT
>TRBV4-2|-|TRBD1|16|TRBJ1-2
CASSRPKGTGGGGYTF
TGTGCCAGCAGCCGCCCGAAAGGGACAGGGGGCGGAGGCTACACCTTC
>TRBV4-2|-|TRBD1|14|TRBJ1-2
CASSRDRGPYGYTF
TGTGCCAGCAGCCGGGACAGGGGCCCCTATGGCTACACCTTC
>TRBV7-2|once|TRBD1|13|TRBJ1-2
CASSPRRTGDYTF
TGTGCCAGCAGCCCCCGGCGGACAGGTGACTACACCTTC
>TRBV5-1|-|TRBD1|16|TRBJ1-4
CASSHGQGATNEKLFF
TGCGCCAGCAGCCACGGACAGGGGGCAACTAATGAAAAACTGTTTTTT
>TRBV7-2|-|TRBD2|16|TRBJ2-3
CASSRVTSGAPDTQYF
TGTGCCAGCAGCCGCGTGACTAGCGGGGCCCCAGATACGCAGTATTTT
>TRBV7-2|-|TRBD2|17|TRBJ2-3
CASSLVAGGTSTDTQYF
TGTGCCAGCAGCTTAGTGGCGGGGGGGACTAGCACAGATACGCAGTATTTT
>TRBV2|-|-|13|TRBJ1-5
CASSVGARQPQHF
TGTGCCAGCAGTGTAGGGGCTCGGCAGCCCCAGCATTTT
>TRBV7-3|-|-|16|TRBJ1-6
CASSLGGGGQNSPLHF
TGTGCCAGCAGCTTAGGTGGGGGGGGGCAGAATTCACCCCTCCACTTT
>TRBV7-2|-|TRBD1|15|TRBJ2-1
CASSLQGAIGNEQFF
TGTGCCAGCAGCTTACAGGGGGCCATCGGCAATGAGCAGTTCTTC
>TRBV27|once|-|16|TRBJ2-2
CASSFQIHRNGGELFF
TGTGCCAGCAGTTTTCAGATACACAGGAACGGCGGGGAGCTGTTTTTT
>TRBV4-2|-|TRBD1|18|TRBJ2-1
CASSQTDRGPLSYNEQFF
TGTGCCAGCAGCCAAACGGACAGGGGACCTCTCTCTTACAATGAGCAGTTCTTC
>TRBV5-1|-|TRBD1|15|TRBJ2-1
CASSLGTGSYNEQFF
TGCGCCAGCAGCTTGGGGACAGGGTCCTACAATGAGCAGTTCTTC
>TRBV29-1|-|-|11|TRBJ1-1
CSSRQATEAFF
TGCAGCTCACGACAGGCTACTGAAGCTTTCTTT
>TRBV2|-|TRBD1|14|TRBJ1-2
CASFVRGLEDGYTF
TGTGCCAGCTTTGTCAGGGGGCTTGAGGATGGCTACACCTTC
>TRBV27|-|-|14|TRBJ1-5
CASSAGTMYQPQHF
TGTGCCAGCAGCGCAGGGACAATGTATCAGCCCCAGCATTTT
>TRBV3-1/TRBV3-2|-|-|15|TRBJ1-4
CASSQVGGGLEKLFF
TGTGCCAGCAGCCAAGTAGGCGGGGGCCTGGAAAAACTGTTTTTT
>TRBV25-1|-|TRBD1|15|TRBJ1-3
CASSERGTVRNTIYF
TGTGCCAGCAGTGAAAGGGGGACAGTCAGAAACACCATATATTTT
>TRBV2|-|-|14|TRBJ1-6
CAGRSGDYNSPLHF
TGTGCCGGACGAAGCGGGGATTATAATTCACCCCTCCACTTT
>TRBV18|-|-|12|TRBJ1-1
CASSPGHTEAFF
TGTGCCAGCTCTCCAGGGCACACTGAAGCTTTCTTT
>TRBV2|-|TRBD1|15|TRBJ2-3
CASSSRDRATDTQYF
TGTGCCAGCAGTTCCCGGGACAGGGCTACAGATACGCAGTATTTT
>TRBV10-3|-|TRBD1|15|TRBJ1-6
CAISLTGGENSPLHF
TGTGCCATCAGTCTTACAGGGGGCGAAAATTCACCCCTCCACTTT
>TRBV19|-|-|13|TRBJ1-2
CASSNQGLYGYTF
TGTGCCAGTAGTAACCAGGGATTATATGGCTACACCTTC
>TRBV5-1|-|-|14|TRBJ2-3
CASSLPSAGDTQYF
TGCGCCAGCAGCTTGCCCTCTGCGGGGGATACGCAGTATTTT
>TRBV7-2|-|-|13|TRBJ2-1
CASRAGVGNEQFF
TGTGCCTCGAGGGCAGGGGTAGGGAATGAGCAGTTCTTC
>TRBV9|-|-|14|TRBJ1-1
CASSVDSMNTEAFF
TGTGCCAGCAGCGTAGATTCCATGAACACTGAAGCTTTCTTT
>TRBV11-2|-|-|15|TRBJ1-1
CASSLAPAVNTEAFF
TGTGCCAGCAGCTTAGCTCCCGCAGTTAACACTGAAGCTTTCTTT
>TRBV23-1|-|-|15|TRBJ2-1
CASSQSTKSHNEQFF
TGCGCCAGCAGTCAATCAACAAAATCTCACAATGAGCAGTTCTTC
>TRBV3-1/TRBV3-2|-|-|22|TRBJ2-7
CASSQICRAGDPVPHLNDEQYF
TGTGCCAGCAGCCAAATTTGTCGGGCAGGGGATCCCGTACCCCACCTTAATGACGAGCAGTACTTC
>TRBV6-2/TRBV6-3|once|-|13|TRBJ1-1
CASSPLQDTEAFF
TGTGCCAGCAGTCCGCTACAGGACACTGAAGCTTTCTTT
>TRBV7-9|-|-|13|TRBJ1-5
CASSQGVDQPQHF
TGTGCCAGCAGCCAAGGGGTGGATCAGCCCCAGCATTTT
>TRBV29-1|-|TRBD1|12|TRBJ2-5
CSVRQGQETQYF
TGCAGCGTTAGACAGGGTCAAGAGACCCAGTACTTC